The 19 T cell receptor beta chains listed next were all sequenced from one sample in a study of post-analysis software for immune sequencing data. General observations from the study: There were four or five TRBV segments more frequent in patients than controls, and TRBV5-6, TRBV5-1 and TRBV20-1 were among them.

Unique molecular identifiers had been added to the TCR beta cDNA libraries. TCRdb processed the PCR reads anew with MiXCR; each CDR3 protein has one entry. The sample lists hundreds of thousands of distinct CDR3 sequences; about 27% were seen once. These receptors lack a known antigen. Sequences were obtained from blood. Receptors originate from a girl under 18 with multiple sclerosis.

In the case of this clonotype: Relative to the germline gene, one junction end is altered; a read error may explain this. V is TRBV4-1 and J is TRBJ2-3; 9 bases agree with TRBD1. Germline lookup yields CDR1 MGHRA and CDR2 YSYEKL. This CDR3 comprises 17 residues. The DNA for the CDR3 is TGCGCCAGCAGCCAAGTTTGGGGACAGGGCCCCACAGATACGCCGTATTTT. This gives the protein CASSQVWGQGPTDTPYF.

CDR3 in amino acids: CASSYRVASGSQSYEQYF. CDR3 coding DNA: TGTGCCAGCAGTTACCGGGTCGCTAGCGGGTCCCAATCCTACGAGCAGTACTTC. The chain links TRBV6-2 or TRBV6-3 to TRBJ2-7, with 8 bases fitting TRBD2. The CDR3 extends over 18 amino acids. Germline V CDR1 and CDR2: MNHEY, SVGEGT. The trim removed 2 bases at V and 1 base at J, leaving 13 bases unmatched.

The chain uses TRBV12-3 or TRBV12-4 and TRBJ2-1, with D possibly being TRBD2 (6 bases). The length of the CDR3 is 15 residues. V lost 3 bases and J 4 bases, leaving 13 bases between the germline ends. This CDR3 reads CASSFGLAYYNEQFF. The CDR3 DNA reads as TGTGCCAGCAGTTTCGGCCTAGCGTATTACAATGAGCAGTTCTTC.

J is TRBJ2-7 and V is TRBV6-2 or TRBV6-3; 8 nucleotides align to TRBD1. Germline values: CDR1 MNHEY, CDR2 SVGEGT. The length of the CDR3 is 14 residues. V shed 6 bases, J shed 4 bases, and the junction held 8 bases outside the gene matches. The chain's CDR3 is CASSTWTGKYEQYF. The CDR3 nucleotides are TGTGCCAGCAGCACATGGACAGGGAAATACGAGCAGTACTTC.

This clonotype was seen a handful of times. The gene calls are TRBV29-1 and TRBJ2-7, with 8 bases that match TRBD1. J lost 4 bases, V lost 7 bases, and 6 bases had no gene match. The CDR3 has 12 amino acids. In germline, CDR1 is SQVTM, CDR2 ANQGSEA. CDR3 coding DNA: TGCAGCGCCGGACAGGGCGAGTACGAGCAGTACTTC. It specifies CSAGQGEYEQYF.

The chain employs TRBV27 and TRBJ2-1, with 7 nucleotides matching TRBD1. Unmatched junction bases numbered 12, after V lost 2 bases and J lost 2 bases. Per the germline V gene, CDR1 is MNHEY and CDR2 is SMNVEV (reference sequence). The CDR3 extends over 18 amino acids. The CDR3 DNA reads TGTGCCAGCAGTTTAAAAGTTGGGGGCCAGGGGGCCTACAATGAGCAGTTCTTC. It encodes CASSLKVGGQGAYNEQFF.

There are a few counts of this clonotype. V gene TRBV7-2 combines with J gene TRBJ2-5; TRBD1 might be the D (6 bases). This CDR3 region has 15 residues. The germline V and J ends were trimmed by 8 bases and 7 bases, with 23 bases remaining between them. Germline V CDR1 and CDR2: SGHTA, FQGNSA. The DNA of the CDR3 is TGTGCCAGCCTCCGCGGCGAGTCAGGGGCGGCGACCCAGTACTTC. Its protein product is CASLRGESGAATQYF.

This clonotype was detected a few times. The CDR3 protein is CSARAGRGQETQYF. The CDR3 nucleotides read TGCAGTGCTAGGGCAGGGAGGGGGCAAGAGACCCAGTACTTC. The chain links TRBV20-1 to TRBJ2-5; the D gene is possibly TRBD2 (7 bases). CDR3 length: 14 residues. The germline V gene has CDR1 DFQATT and CDR2 SNEGSKA (reference sequence). Trimming removed 3 bases at V and 2 bases at J, with 13 bases between.

The chain uses TRBV12-3 or TRBV12-4 and TRBJ1-2; tentative D call: TRBD1 (6 bases). Trimming pared 8 bases from V and 8 bases from J, leaving 15 bases between. This CDR3 contains 12 residues. The CDR3 DNA reads TGTGCCAGCGAGAAACAGGGCTGGGGCTACACCTTC. This gives the protein CASEKQGWGYTF.

Only a few counts were recorded for this clonotype. The chain links TRBV24-1 to TRBJ1-2, with 9 bases that match TRBD1. V lost 3 bases to trimming and J lost 4 bases; unmatched junction nucleotides: 8. This CDR3 has 16 amino acids. Germline V gene sequence: CDR1 KGHDR, CDR2 SFDVKD. The CDR3 region has the DNA TGTGCCACCAGTGATACAAGGACAGGGGTCGCCTATGGCTACACCTTC. Its translation: CATSDTRTGVAYGYTF.

This chain connects TRBV29-1 to TRBJ1-1; the D gene is possibly TRBD1 (5 bases). Germline assignment: CDR1 SQVTM and CDR2 ANQGSEA. V was pared by 7 bases and J by 3 bases, with 6 bases between. The CDR3 loop spans 10 amino acids. CDR3 loop: CSGGHTEAFF. The DNA of the CDR3 is TGCAGCGGGGGACACACTGAAGCTTTCTTT.

The chain carries TRBV6-5 and TRBJ2-1; 9 nucleotides line up with TRBD1. The ends lost 6 bases at V and 1 base at J; junction bases unmatched: 7. Germline V lookup: CDR1 MNHEY, CDR2 SVGAGI. The CDR3 covers 16 residues. DNA for the CDR3: TGTGCCAGCAGCTCCGGGACAGGGAGGTCCTACAATGAGCAGTTCTTC. Amino acids: CASSSGTGRSYNEQFF.

This clonotype was detected only a few times. This chain connects TRBV20-1 to TRBJ2-1; 8 nucleotides agree with TRBD1. CDR3 length equals 13 residues. The germline V gene encodes CDR1 DFQATT and CDR2 SNEGSKA (reference sequence). After removal of 8 bases from V and 4 bases from J, the junction contained 7 bases not matched to a gene. DNA for the CDR3: TGCAGTCCGGGACAGGCGTTGTACAATGAGCAGTTCTTC. Encoded protein: CSPGQALYNEQFF.

Comment on this clonotype: A much larger clone sits a single nucleotide away, making a read error possible. The V gene is TRBV10-3, the J gene TRBJ2-5, with 10 positions matching TRBD1. V was pared by 0 bases and J by 11 bases, with 12 bases of the junction left unmatched. CDR1 and CDR2 from the germline V gene are ENHRY and SYGVKD. This CDR3 contains 16 residues. The CDR3: CAISESRDRGYNEQYF. CDR3 DNA sequence: TGTGCCATCAGTGAGTCCCGGGACAGGGGTTACAATGAGCAGTACTTC.

Only a few counts were recorded for this clonotype. The chain uses TRBV20-1 and TRBJ2-5; D is possibly TRBD2 (5 bases). CDR3 size: 14 residues. Trimming shortened V by 5 bases and J by 5 bases, and 18 bases separated the two germline ends. The germline CDR1 and CDR2 sequences are DFQATT and SNEGSKA (reference sequence). The CDR3 sequence: CSAAFTGRGETQYF. The CDR3 nucleotides are TGCAGTGCTGCCTTTACGGGAAGAGGGGAGACCCAGTACTTC.

This clonotype was picked up many times. The CDR3 protein is CASSFLGSSYNEQFF. As DNA, the CDR3 is TGTGCCAGCAGTTTTCTTGGCTCCTCCTACAATGAGCAGTTCTTC. The chain carries TRBV27 and TRBJ2-1; no definite D call. V lost 3 bases, J lost 0 bases, and 9 bases lay in between. Germline assignment: CDR1 MNHEY and CDR2 SMNVEV (reference sequence). The CDR3 consists of 15 residues.

The DNA of the CDR3 is TGCAGTGCTAGCTACAGGGTGGAGACCCAGTACTTC. It is translated as CSASYRVETQYF. The rearrangement links TRBV20-1 to TRBJ2-5; perhaps TRBD1 as D (6 bases). The CDR3 sequence is 12 residues long. V lost 3 bases to trimming and J lost 5 bases, with 10 bases between them. Germline CDR1 and CDR2: DFQATT and SNEGSKA (reference sequence).

The V gene is TRBV29-1, the J gene TRBJ2-1; D may correspond to TRBD1 or TRBD2 (5 bases each). The CDR3 is 13 residues long. The V end lost 4 bases, the J end lost 5 bases, and 12 bases lay between the germline ends. Germline lookup yields CDR1 SQVTM and CDR2 ANQGSEA. CDR3 coding DNA: TGCAGCGTTGGTGGCAGGGAGAACAATGAGCAGTTCTTC. The encoded protein is CSVGGRENNEQFF.

This clonotype turned up a few times. The chain has TRBV5-1 and TRBJ2-1; 8 positions match TRBD2. CDR3 length: 15 amino acids. CDR1 is SGHRS, CDR2 YFSETQ, per germline. The junction had 6 bases not matched to a gene; V was cut back by 2 bases and J by 5 bases. The CDR3 nucleotides are TGCGCCAGCAGCTTCCCGGGGGGGAGAAACAATGAGCAGTTCTTC. It translates to CASSFPGGRNNEQFF.